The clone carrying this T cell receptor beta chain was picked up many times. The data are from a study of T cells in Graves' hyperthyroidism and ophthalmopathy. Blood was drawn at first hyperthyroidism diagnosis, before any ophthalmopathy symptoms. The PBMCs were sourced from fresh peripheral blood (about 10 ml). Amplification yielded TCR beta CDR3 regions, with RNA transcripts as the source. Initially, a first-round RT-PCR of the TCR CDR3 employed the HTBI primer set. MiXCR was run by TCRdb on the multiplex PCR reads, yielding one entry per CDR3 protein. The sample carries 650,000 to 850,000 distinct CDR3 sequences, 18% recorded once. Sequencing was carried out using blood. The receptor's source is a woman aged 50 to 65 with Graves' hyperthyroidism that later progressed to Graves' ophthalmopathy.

CDR3 nucleotides: TGTGCCAGCACCTTACAGGACAGAACCCCTAACTATGGCTACACCTTC. This translates into CASTLQDRTPNYGYTF. J is TRBJ1-2 and V is TRBV6-1; the D gene is possibly TRBD1 (6 bases). Germline values: CDR1 MNHNS, CDR2 SASEGT. This CDR3 is 16 amino acids long. Trimming pared 7 bases from V and 0 bases from J, leaving 18 bases between.